These 21 T cell receptor beta chains were all obtained from the same sample, sequenced in a study of vaccination and CD4 T cells after COVID-19 (dated by TCRdb to between 2021 and 2024). Library prep was done by PCR. The sequencer listed for this sample is Illumina iSeq 100. TCR sequencing of DNA from cultured CD4+ T cells used the Oncomine TCR Beta short-read assay at the Johns Hopkins FTIC core. TCRdb ran its own pipeline on the public reads, namely fastp trimming at Q25 and MiXCR clone calling, and kept in-frame beta chains. Each CDR3 protein appears once, grouped with its most common genes and DNA. Across this sample there are approximately 7,900 distinct CDR3 sequences, with 35% to 45% seen only once. Together, the top ten hold about a sixth of the sample. These receptors are not linked to any known antigen. The label giving this sample's treatment or condition can be read as: approximately 10-day PBMC culture with coronavirus spike peptide pools or control peptides (ViraFEST assay). CD4+ T cells from unexposed donors were collected before the COVID-19 pandemic (2011-2018).

The sequencing input was CD4+ T cells from blood, cultured in vitro. Receptors originate from a human donor in good health.

This clonotype was seen more than once but under ten times. The chain is built from TRBV20-1 and TRBJ2-1; TRBD2 aligns across 7 bases. The junction had 6 bases not matched to a gene; V was cut back by 1 base and J by 0 bases. This CDR3 has 16 amino acids. Germline CDR1 DFQATT, CDR2 SNEGSKA (reference sequence). CDR3 region: CSARGGAGISYNEQFF. In DNA, the CDR3 is TGCAGTGCTAGAGGCGGAGCGGGAATCTCCTACAATGAGCAGTTCTTC.

The chain links TRBV4-3 to TRBJ1-6; TRBD1 agrees at 9 bases. The CDR3 extends over 15 amino acids. V gave up 2 bases and J gave up 10 bases; unmatched junction bases: 6. Germline V gene data show CDR1 as LGHNA and CDR2 as YSLEER. The CDR3 nucleotides are TGCGCCAGCAGCCAATCACAGGGGGCCGGATCACCCCTCCACTTT. Translated: CASSQSQGAGSPLHF.

The chain recombines TRBV15 with TRBJ1-5; D possibly corresponds to TRBD1 (6 bases). Trimming cost V 1 base and J 2 bases, with 6 bases left between them. Per germline, CDR1 LNHNV and CDR2 YYDKDF (reference sequence). The CDR3 sequence is 14 residues long. The CDR3: CATSRAGGNQPQHF. The CDR3 DNA reads TGTGCCACCAGCAGAGCAGGGGGCAATCAGCCCCAGCATTTT.

This clonotype showed up just a few times. This sequence joins TRBV7-9 and TRBJ1-1; D unresolved. V lost 4 bases and J 0 bases, leaving 12 bases between the germline ends. CDR1 SEHNR and CDR2 FQNEAQ come from the germline V gene (reference sequence). This CDR3 has 15 amino acids. CDR3 region: CASSYDGRVNTEAFF. In nucleotides, the CDR3 is TGTGCCAGCAGCTACGACGGGAGAGTGAACACTGAAGCTTTCTTT.

The rearrangement uses TRBV6-1 and TRBJ2-3; D is perhaps TRBD1 or TRBD2 (5 bases each). V lost 5 bases, J lost 1 base, and 10 bases lay in between. Germline assignment: CDR1 MNHNS and CDR2 SASEGT. This CDR3 region has 14 residues. The CDR3 DNA reads as TGTGCCAGCAGTCCAGGGACGGGCACAGATACGCAGTATTTT. Translated, it gives CASSPGTGTDTQYF.

This clonotype was counted a few times. The chain is built from TRBV7-7 and TRBJ2-2; D is tentatively TRBD1 or TRBD2 (5 bases each). V gave up 4 bases and J gave up 1 base, with 10 bases separating them. Germline assignment: CDR1 SSHAT and CDR2 FNYEAQ (reference sequence). This CDR3 comprises 15 residues. CDR3 sequence reads: CASSSGTGNTGELFF. The CDR3 DNA sequence: TGTGCCAGCAGCTCCGGGACGGGGAACACCGGGGAGCTGTTTTTT.

The chain uses TRBV6-2 or TRBV6-3 and TRBJ1-1; the match to TRBD1 covers 7 bases. Germline trimming cut 6 bases from V and 4 bases from J; bases unmatched to any gene: 5. Germline V CDR1 and CDR2: MNHEY, SVGEGT. The CDR3 covers 13 residues. The CDR3 sequence: CASREDRATEAFF. DNA of the CDR3: TGTGCCAGCAGAGAAGACAGGGCCACTGAAGCTTTCTTT.

This rearrangement joins TRBV7-2 to TRBJ2-3, with TRBD2 identical over 13 bases. J lost 4 bases, V lost 3 bases, and 4 bases had no gene match. The CDR3 spans 16 residues. Germline V gene data show CDR1 as SGHTA and CDR2 as FQGNSA. CDR3 sequence (DNA): TGTGCCAGCAGCTTCGGACTAGCGGGAGTCCCAGATACGCAGTATTTT. It is translated as CASSFGLAGVPDTQYF.

The rearrangement uses TRBV12-3 or TRBV12-4 and TRBJ1-2; maybe TRBD1 (6 bases). This CDR3 is built from 16 residues. Trimming left V 5 bases short and J 5 bases short, with 21 bases between. CDR3 nucleotide sequence: TGTGCCAGCAGTGGACGAGGCGGGGGCTTAGGGTATGGCTACACCTTC. As protein: CASSGRGGGLGYGYTF.

This rearrangement joins TRBV27 to TRBJ2-4, with 10 bases matching TRBD1. The trim removed 8 bases at V and 12 bases at J, leaving 7 bases unmatched. The CDR3 runs 12 residues. From germline, CDR1 is MNHEY and CDR2 SMNVEV (reference sequence). The CDR3 protein is CASRTGTGDQYF. In nucleotides, the CDR3 is TGTGCCAGCCGAACCGGGACAGGGGATCAGTACTTC.

The rearrangement uses TRBV21-1 and TRBJ2-5. TRBV21-1 corresponds to a pseudogene. The CDR3 loop spans 13 amino acids. This chain's CDR3 is CASSKARQETQYF. The CDR3 DNA reads TGTGCCAGCAGCAAAGCCCGGCAAGAGACCCAGTACTTC.

This sequence joins TRBV20-1 and TRBJ2-3; TRBD2 might be the D (7 bases). The V gene's germline CDR1 is DFQATT and CDR2 SNEGSKA (reference sequence). With 5 bases removed from V and 2 bases from J, the gap between germline ends came to 23 bases. The CDR3 consists of 17 residues. This chain's CDR3 is CSAYPPWGGAPTDTQYF. CDR3 in DNA: TGCAGTGCTTATCCCCCCTGGGGGGGGGCCCCCACAGATACGCAGTATTTT.

There are a few counts of this clonotype. The chain links TRBV20-1 to TRBJ2-7, with 10 nucleotides matching TRBD2. This CDR3 spans 14 amino acids. CDR1 and CDR2 (germline): DFQATT, SNEGSKA (reference sequence). With V trimmed by 5 bases and J by 4 bases, 8 bases remained unmatched. The CDR3 bases are TGCAGTGCTTCGCTTGCTAGCGGGGGATACGAGCAGTACTTC. This sequence encodes CSASLASGGYEQYF.

This sequence joins TRBV10-3 and TRBJ2-7, with D possibly matching TRBD1 (6 bases). Germline V CDR1 and CDR2: ENHRY, SYGVKD. Trimming took 4 bases from V and 7 from J, leaving 14 bases between them. CDR3 size: 13 residues. CDR3 nucleotide sequence: TGTGCCATCAGTGGCCAGGGGCTGCTAGAGCAGTACTTC. It codes for CAISGQGLLEQYF.

V usage is TRBV7-2 and J usage is TRBJ2-5; D is ambiguous. This CDR3 has 12 residues. The V end lost 5 bases, the J end lost 12 bases, and 16 bases lay between the germline ends. Looked up from germline, CDR1 is SGHTA and CDR2 is FQGNSA. The CDR3 protein is CASSRPDGPEYF. CDR3 nucleotides: TGTGCCAGCAGCCGACCCGACGGCCCCGAGTACTTC.

This clonotype has more than one count but fewer than ten. Sequence at one end of the junction differs from germline and may be a read error. The DNA for the CDR3 is TGTGCTAGCTCACCAGGGACGGCTCATGGCTACACCTTC. Its translation is CASSPGTAHGYTF. This chain joins TRBV18 and TRBJ1-2, with D perhaps TRBD1 (5 bases). CDR1 is KGHSH, CDR2 LQKENI, per germline. This CDR3 is built from 13 residues.

The sample holds a few counts of this clonotype. The chain has TRBV2 and TRBJ1-2; TRBD1 might be the D (5 bases). V was pared by 9 bases and J by 5 bases, with 10 bases between. The V gene's germline CDR1 is SNHLY and CDR2 FYNNEI. The CDR3 spans 11 residues. The CDR3 DNA sequence: TGTGCCAGGAGAGGGACGTATGGCTACACCTTC. Amino acid sequence: CARRGTYGYTF. Supplemented by reference TRBV2 and TRBJ1-2, the full variable domain reads EPEVTQTPSHQVTQMGQEVILRCVPISNHLYFYWYRQILGQKVEFLVSFYNNEISEKSEIFDDQFSVERPDGSNFTLKIRSTKLEDSAMYFCARRGTYGYTFGSGTRLTVV.

This clonotype was observed a handful of times. The V call is TRBV11-1, the J call TRBJ1-1; 7 bases line up with TRBD1. Germline CDR1 SGHAT, CDR2 FQDESV (reference sequence). CDR3 size: 14 residues. The V and J ends lost 5 bases and 5 bases, in that order; junction bases with no gene match: 8. The DNA for the CDR3 is TGTGCCAGCAGCCACAGGGGATGGAGGACTGAAGCTTTCTTT. It encodes CASSHRGWRTEAFF. Full variable domain (remainder filled in from reference TRBV11-1 and TRBJ1-1): EAEVAQSPRYKITEKSQAVAFWCDPISGHATLYWYRQILGQGPELLVQFQDESVVDDSQLPKDRFSAERLKGVDSTLKIQPAELGDSAMYLCASSHRGWRTEAFFGQGTRLTVV.

V is TRBV2 and J is TRBJ1-4, with D maybe TRBD1 (5 bases). The germline V gene encodes CDR1 SNHLY and CDR2 FYNNEI. V lost 7 bases to trimming and J lost 5 bases, with 8 bases between them. The CDR3 is 12 residues long. The CDR3 nucleotides are TGTGCCAGCAACGGGGGAAATGAAAAACTGTTTTTT. Protein: CASNGGNEKLFF.

This chain joins TRBV29-1 and TRBJ2-1; D uncertain. The CDR3 sequence is 12 residues long. Per germline, CDR1 SQVTM and CDR2 ANQGSEA. Trimming removed 6 bases from V and 10 bases from J, with 16 bases in between. CDR3 loop: CSVAGPPQEQFF. CDR3 in DNA: TGCAGCGTCGCTGGGCCGCCACAAGAGCAGTTCTTC.

This chain links TRBV5-1 with TRBJ1-1; TRBD1 matches 8 bases. Germline-derived CDR1 and CDR2 are SGHRS and YFSETQ. This CDR3 comprises 14 residues. Losses at the gene ends were 4 bases for V and 4 bases for J; bases not matched to a gene: 6. The CDR3 here is CASSAGQAPTEAFF. CDR3 bases: TGCGCCAGCAGCGCGGGACAGGCACCCACTGAAGCTTTCTTT.